This TCR beta chain was obtained from a study of blood T cell repertoires in COVID-19. Study background: Material from acute and convalescent COVID-19 was sourced from the United States, Italy and Spain.

Germline CDR1 is LGHDT and CDR2 is YNNKEL (reference sequence). The CDR3 consists of 14 residues. After removal of 7 bases from V and 8 bases from J, the junction contained 10 bases not matched to a gene. Data came from immunoSEQ multiplex PCR; TCRdb stores just in-frame clones and leaves some out. The repertoire has about 130,000 clones, roughly four fifths of them found once; the top ten carry 16%. The V gene is TRBV3-1 (or the pseudogene TRBV3-2), the J gene TRBJ1-4, with 7 bases fitting TRBD1. Specimen: peripheral blood. This clonotype was sampled from a woman between 50 and 59 years old with acute or convalescent COVID-19. CDR3 DNA sequence: TGTGCCAGCACCCACCGGGACAGTCAGGAAAAACTGTTTTTT. Its protein product is CASTHRDSQEKLFF.